This T cell receptor (beta chain) was sequenced during a study of blood T cell repertoires in COVID-19. Study-wide background: PBMCs, B-cell-depleted T cells, or T cells were the source of the cDNA or gDNA that made up the material.

CDR1 is KGHSH, CDR2 LQKENI, per germline. The CDR3 spans 15 residues. V gave up 2 bases and J gave up 0 bases, with 9 bases separating them. In the original analysis: Reference gene primer amplification in the assay estimated nucleated cell counts. Method: immunoSEQ multiplex PCR; TCRdb's copy keeps in-frame clones and lacks some. V and J calls plus clone size are reproduced from that table; the DNA served to infer D and trimming. The profile shows roughly 300,000 clones, 70% to 90% of them singletons. Participants came from about 23 US areas, aged about 18 to 100 years. Each recovered donor of Cohort 3 presented with two negative PCRs, clearance, or symptom resolution.

This sequence was found in a young man who had recovered from COVID-19. This chain joins TRBV18 and TRBJ2-3; maybe TRBD1 (6 bases). Material for sequencing was PBMCs or T cells enriched from blood (not recorded which). In DNA form, the CDR3 reads TGTGCCAGCTCACCAGGCAGGGGAAGCACAGATACGCAGTATTTT. Encoded protein: CASSPGRGSTDTQYF.